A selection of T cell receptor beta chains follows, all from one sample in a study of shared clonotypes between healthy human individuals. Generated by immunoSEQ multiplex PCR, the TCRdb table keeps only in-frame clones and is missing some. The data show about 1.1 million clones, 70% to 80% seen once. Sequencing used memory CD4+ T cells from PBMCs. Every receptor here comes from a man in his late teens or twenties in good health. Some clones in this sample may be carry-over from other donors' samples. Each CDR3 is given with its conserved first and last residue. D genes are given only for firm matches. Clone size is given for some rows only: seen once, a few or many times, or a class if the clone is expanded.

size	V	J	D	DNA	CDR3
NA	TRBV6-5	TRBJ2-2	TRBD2	TGTGCCAGCCGACTAGCGGGAGCGAACACCGGGGAGCTGTTTTTT	CASRLAGANTGELFF
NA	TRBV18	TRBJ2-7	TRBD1	TGTGCCAGCTCACAAGGACAGGGCTTCTCCTACGAGCAGTACTTC	CASSQGQGFSYEQYF
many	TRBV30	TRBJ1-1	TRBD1	TGTGCCTGGACCAGGGGGGGATCAGGGTACATGAACACTGAAGCTTTCTTT	CAWTRGGSGYMNTEAFF
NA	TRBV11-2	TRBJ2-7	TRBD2	TGTGCCAGCAGCTTAGTTAGCGGGAGCGCCTACGAGCAGTACTTC	CASSLVSGSAYEQYF
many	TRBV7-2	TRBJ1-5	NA	TGTGCCAGCAGCTTCCGGGACAGCAATCAGCCCCAGCATTTT	CASSFRDSNQPQHF
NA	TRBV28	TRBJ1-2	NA	TGTGCCAGCAGTTTCCAGGGGAACTATGGCTACACCTTC	CASSFQGNYGYTF
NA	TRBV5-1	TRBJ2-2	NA	TGCGCCAGCAGCTTGGAGGCCAGGACGAACACCGGGGAGCTGTTTTTT	CASSLEARTNTGELFF
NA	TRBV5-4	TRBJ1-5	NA	TGTGCCAGCAGCTTTTCTGGTAGCAATCAGCCCCAGCATTTT	CASSFSGSNQPQHF
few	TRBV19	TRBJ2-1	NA	TGTGCCAGTAGTATAGAACTAGCCTCGTTTCGTGAGCAGTTCTTC	CASSIELASFREQFF
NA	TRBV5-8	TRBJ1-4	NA	TGTGCCAGCAGCTCAAAACTGTTTTTT	CASSSKLFF
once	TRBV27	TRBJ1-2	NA	TGTGCCAGCAGCCCCGAGCGGTTGGCTGGCTACACCTTC	CASSPERLAGYTF
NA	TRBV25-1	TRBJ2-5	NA	TGTGCCAGCAGCCAGCCTAGAGGGTCTGCAGAGACCCAGTACTTC	CASSQPRGSAETQYF
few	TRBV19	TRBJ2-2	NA	TGTGCCAGTAGTGTGGCAGCCAACACCGGGGAGCTGTTTTTT	CASSVAANTGELFF
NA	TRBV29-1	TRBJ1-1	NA	TGCAGCGCCGGGAATATGGACCGGAACACTGAAGCTTTCTTT	CSAGNMDRNTEAFF
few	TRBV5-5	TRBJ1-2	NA	TGTGCCAGCAGATCGGACAGAGCTAACTATGGCTACACCTTC	CASRSDRANYGYTF
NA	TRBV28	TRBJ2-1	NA	TGTGCCAGCAGTTTATGGCGGGGTTCCTCCTACAATGAGCAGTTCTTC	CASSLWRGSSYNEQFF
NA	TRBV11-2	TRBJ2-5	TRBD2	TGTGCCAGCAGCTTAGACGCGTTAGCGGGAATCCAAGAGACCCAGTACTTC	CASSLDALAGIQETQYF